This T cell receptor (beta chain) was profiled in a study of CD8+ T cells in alopecia areata. This CDR3 comprises 12 residues. Per germline, CDR1 LGHNA and CDR2 YNFKEQ. Trimming removed 0 bases from V and 10 bases from J, with 7 bases in between. Peripheral blood samples and lesional scalp punch biopsies were obtained from alopecia areata patients. RNA extraction was followed by reverse transcription into cDNA, which acted as the sequencing template. Profiled with immunoSEQ multiplex PCR; TCRdb holds only in-frame clones, not every one. The table has under 300,000 clones, roughly 69% seen once. This TCR was sampled from a human donor with alopecia areata. Sequencing was performed on CD4+ T cells sorted from blood, taken at week 0. V gene TRBV4-2 combines with J gene TRBJ2-1; D gene uncertain. The CDR3 loop reads CASSQEGPEQFF. In DNA form, the CDR3 reads TGTGCCAGCAGCCAAGAAGGCCCGGAGCAGTTCTTC.